The clone carrying this T cell receptor beta chain was found many times. The sample is drawn from a study of Graves' ophthalmopathy and Graves' hyperthyroidism. CDR3 regions of TCR beta were amplified from RNA transcripts. First-round RT-PCR used HTBI primers; second-round multiplex PCR followed. TCRdb re-derived calls from the multiplex PCR reads in MiXCR, one entry per CDR3 protein. The sample records 650,000 to 900,000 distinct CDR3 sequences, around 40% being singletons. Germline V gives CDR1 SGHTA, CDR2 FQGTGA. There are 15 residues in the CDR3. Trimming took 5 bases from V and 2 from J; bases not matched to a gene: 8. Active ophthalmopathy (CAS at least 3, NOSPECS at least 4), lasting under 3 months.

V and J are TRBV7-3 and TRBJ2-7; the match to TRBD2 covers 8 bases. The sequencing input was peripheral blood. This TCR was recovered from an adult man with Graves' ophthalmopathy. The CDR3 protein is CASSLSGGTAYEQYF. The CDR3 nucleotides are TGTGCCAGCAGCCTATCGGGGGGGACTGCCTACGAGCAGTACTTC.